This TCR beta chain was retrieved from a study of T-cell reconstitution after alpha-beta-depleted transplantation in children. Whole-study results and caveats: Expanded clones from the graft, numbering several hundred, reportedly supplied alpha-beta T cells about two months after transplant. Diversity and T-cell counts at one year after transplant derived mostly from new T cells. Some patients' high day-60 TCRbeta diversity was attributed to recipient cells surviving conditioning.

Trimming removed 0 bases from V and 0 bases from J; junction bases left unmatched: 4. Germline loops: CDR1 LNHNV, CDR2 YYDKDF (reference sequence). The CDR3 contains 17 residues. This clonotype was seen only once. The target antigen is unknown. Unique molecular identifiers were built into the TCRbeta library. One entry per CDR3 protein, called by TCRdb with MiXCR from the PCR reads. Of about 1,000,000 distinct CDR3 sequences listed, about 30% were seen once; the top ten hold 28%. The clonotype originates from a boy younger than two who had a stem cell transplant for SCID, so the T cells may come from the graft donor. The rearrangement joins TRBV15 to TRBJ2-1, with TRBD1 matching over 8 bases. This material consisted of PBMCs, mostly from graft donor cells, taken 360 days after TCRalphabeta/CD19-depleted stem cell transplant. The DNA of the CDR3 is TGTGCCACCAGCAGAGATTCCGGGACAGGCTCCTACAATGAGCAGTTCTTC. This translates into CATSRDSGTGSYNEQFF.